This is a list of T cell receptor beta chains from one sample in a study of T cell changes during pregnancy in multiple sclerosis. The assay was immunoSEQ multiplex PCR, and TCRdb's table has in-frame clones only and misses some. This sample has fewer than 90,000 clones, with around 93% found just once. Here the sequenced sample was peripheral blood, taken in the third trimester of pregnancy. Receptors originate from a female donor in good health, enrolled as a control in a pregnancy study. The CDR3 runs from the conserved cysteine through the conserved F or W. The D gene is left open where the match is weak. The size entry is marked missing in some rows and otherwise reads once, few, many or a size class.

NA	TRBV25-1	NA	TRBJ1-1	TGTGCCAGCAGTGACCGGGTCGACACTGAAGCTTTCTTT	CASSDRVDTEAFF
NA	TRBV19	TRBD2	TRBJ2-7	TGTGCCAGTAGTAAAAGACTAGCGGGGCCCTACGAGCAGTACTTC	CASSKRLAGPYEQYF
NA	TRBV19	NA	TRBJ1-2	TGTGCCAGTAGTCCAACTCCACAGGGCTACTATGGCTACACCTTC	CASSPTPQGYYGYTF
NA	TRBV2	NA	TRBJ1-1	TGTGCCAGCAAACGGGATGGTCAGAACACTGAAGCTTTCTTT	CASKRDGQNTEAFF
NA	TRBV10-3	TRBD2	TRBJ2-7	TGTGCCATCAGTGAATACCCCCTAGCGGAGCCATACGAGCAGTACTTC	CAISEYPLAEPYEQYF
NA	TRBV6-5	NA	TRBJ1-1	TGTGCCAGCAGTTATGGAGGAGGCACTGAAGCTTTCTTT	CASSYGGGTEAFF
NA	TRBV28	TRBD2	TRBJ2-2	TGTGCCAGCAGTTCCCTAGCGGGAGGAGATACCGGGGAGCTGTTTTTT	CASSSLAGGDTGELFF
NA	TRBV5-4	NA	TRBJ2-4	TGTGCCAGCAGCCCGTCGGGTGCGGGTAACATTCAGTACTTC	CASSPSGAGNIQYF
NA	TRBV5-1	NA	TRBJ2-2	TGCGCCAGCAGCTTGGGGAACAGGGCCGGCTCCGGGGAGCTGTTTTTT	CASSLGNRAGSGELFF
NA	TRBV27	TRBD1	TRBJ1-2	TGTGCCAGCAGTCAGGGACAGGGAATTCTTGGCTACACCTTC	CASSQGQGILGYTF
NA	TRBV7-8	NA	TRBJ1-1	TGTGCCAGCAGCTTAATCCGACTTCCGAACACTGAAGCTTTCTTT	CASSLIRLPNTEAFF
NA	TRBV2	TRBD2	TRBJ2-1	TGTGCCAGCAGCGAGACCGGGACTAGTGGAGGGGATGAGCAGTTCTTC	CASSETGTSGGDEQFF
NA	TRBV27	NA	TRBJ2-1	TGTGCCAGCAGTTTATTTGGGGGCGGTGAGCAGTTCTTC	CASSLFGGGEQFF
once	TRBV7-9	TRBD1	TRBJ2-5	TGTGCCAGCAGCCCGACAGGGCAAGAGTATCAAGAGACCCAGTACTTC	CASSPTGQEYQETQYF
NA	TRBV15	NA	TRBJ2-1	TGTGCCACCAGCAGCCCCAGAAGCTCCTACAATGAGCAGTTCTTC	CATSSPRSSYNEQFF
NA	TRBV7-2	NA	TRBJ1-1	TGTGCCAGCAGCTTAGCCTTAGCCGGGGGGGGTGCTTTCTTT	CASSLALAGGGAFF
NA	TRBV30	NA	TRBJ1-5	TGTGCCTGGAATTCCGGGGGCAATCAGCCCCAGCATTTT	CAWNSGGNQPQHF
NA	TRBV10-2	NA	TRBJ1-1	TGCGCCAGCAGTGAGACAGGGCTGAACACTGAAGCTTTCTTT	CASSETGLNTEAFF
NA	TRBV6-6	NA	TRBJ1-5	TGTGCCAGCAGCCCGCCCCGGGAGCCTAGCAATCAGCCCCAGCATTTT	CASSPPREPSNQPQHF
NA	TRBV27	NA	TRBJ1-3	TGTGCCAGCAGCCCTGAGGGGAGGTCTGGAAACACCATATATTTT	CASSPEGRSGNTIYF
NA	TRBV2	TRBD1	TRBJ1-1	TGTGCCAGCAGTGAACAAGGACAGGGCACTGAAGCTTTCTTT	CASSEQGQGTEAFF
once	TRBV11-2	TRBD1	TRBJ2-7	TGTGCCAGCAGCTTAGGGACAGGTTCCTACGAGCAGTACTTC	CASSLGTGSYEQYF
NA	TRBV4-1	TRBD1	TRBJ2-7	TGCGCCAGCAGCCAAGTCCCGGGACAGGGCTCCTACGAGCAGTACTTC	CASSQVPGQGSYEQYF
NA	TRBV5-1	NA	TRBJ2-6	TGCGCCAGCAGCTTGGGGCAGGGAAGCTCTGGGGCCAACGTCCTGACTTTC	CASSLGQGSSGANVLTF
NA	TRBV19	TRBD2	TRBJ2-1	TGTGCCAGTACTGGCCTAGCGGGAGTAAATGAGCAGTTCTTC	CASTGLAGVNEQFF